The next 3 T cell receptor beta chains were all read from a single sample in a study of shared clonotypes between healthy human individuals (dated by TCRdb to between 2020 and 2021). Library prep was done by the immunoSEQ multiplex PCR assay. TCRdb obtained this table from immuneACCESS and retained in-frame rearrangements with V and J assigned. These tables miss some clones; where compared with another copy, unresolved V genes account for less than half of the shortfall, and the remainder is unexplained. The sample table lists around 1 million clones, 70% to 85% of them with a count of one. The ten largest clones take up about 1.5% of the sample. The sequenced material came from memory CD4+ T cells sorted from blood. The sample's cell subset or site label is to be understood as: CD45RA-negative fraction. Every receptor here comes from a man younger than 35 in good health.

The sample holds a few counts of this clone. The chain carries TRBV19 and TRBJ2-2, with 9 positions matching TRBD1. The CDR3 runs to 16 residues. Trimming removed 8 bases from V and 2 bases from J; junction bases left unmatched: 9. Per the germline V gene, CDR1 is LNHDA and CDR2 is SQIVND (reference sequence). This CDR3 reads CASGAGTGYNTGELFF. The DNA for the CDR3 is TGTGCCAGTGGCGCCGGGACAGGGTATAACACCGGGGAGCTGTTTTTT.

The chain carries TRBV4-3 and TRBJ2-3; a weak D match, TRBD2 (6 bases). With 0 bases removed from V and 3 bases from J, the gap between germline ends came to 25 bases. The CDR3 totals 20 residues. Germline CDR1 LGHNA, CDR2 YSLEER. The CDR3 DNA follows: TGCGCCAGCAGCCAAGACTCCCCGGGACTCGTAACCGAGACTACAGATACGCAGTATTTT. It yields the protein CASSQDSPGLVTETTDTQYF.

V and J are TRBV6-6 and TRBJ2-7, with TRBD2 matching 7 bases. V shed 7 bases and J 4 bases; nucleotides not matched to a gene: 7. Germline-derived CDR1 and CDR2 are MNHNY and SVGAGI (reference sequence). CDR3 length: 13 residues. In DNA, the CDR3 is TGTGCCAGCAATGGCGGGGGTAAATACGAGCAGTACTTC. Encoded protein: CASNGGGKYEQYF.